This T cell receptor beta chain was sequenced for a study of breast tumors, draining lymph nodes, adjacent tissues. General study findings and limits: Data only fit, rather than demonstrated, lymph node origin of most tumor T cells.

Axillary draining lymph nodes of breast cancer patients supplied the node samples. The V gene lost 6 bases and the J gene lost 10 bases, with 19 bases spanning the gap. The CDR3 length is 15 residues. Germline CDR1 and CDR2: MDHEN and SYDVKM. This clonotype showed up many times. The target antigen is unknown. A single record per CDR3 protein comes from TCRdb applying MiXCR to the multiplex PCR reads. The data hold fewer than 200,000 distinct CDR3 sequences, with about 33% observed a single time. The sequence came from a female donor with breast cancer. Some clones in this sample may be carry-over from other donors' samples. Specimen: axillary lymph node tissue. The chain employs TRBV28 and TRBJ1-6; D is uncertain. The CDR3 DNA sequence: TGTGCCAGCAGGCCACCGGAGGGCAGCCGGTCACCCCTCCACTTT. Protein product: CASRPPEGSRSPLHF.